The T cell receptor beta chain under discussion was sequenced for a study of T cell responses to AZD1222 COVID-19 vaccine. Findings and limits, study-wide: Seropositive AZD1222 recipients at baseline numbered only 6 or 7. Donors were chiefly white British, with a greater number of females, and clonal diversity was perhaps underestimated. Among vaccine-associated CD4 TCRs, coverage spanned spike, with dominance at 160-218 and 743-854.

Whether given at about 4 or about 12 weeks, second doses were pooled. Note on this clone: Its antigen is still unknown.

Here immunoSEQ multiplex PCR was the method, and the copy in TCRdb shows in-frame clones only, minus some. There are about 140,000 clones in the sample; approximately 90% occur only once, and roughly 4% lies in the top ten. CDR3 length: 16 residues. Losses at the gene ends were 1 base for V and 6 bases for J; bases not matched to a gene: 8. CDR1 is MGHRA, CDR2 YSYEKL, per germline. The specimen was peripheral blood, collected 28 days after the second AZD1222 dose. The V gene is TRBV4-1, the J gene TRBJ2-3, with 9 positions matching TRBD2. The sequence was collected from an adult who received the AZD1222 COVID-19 vaccine. CDR3 DNA sequence: TGCGCCAGCAGCCAAGTACCGCGGGAGGGCCCGGATACGCAGTATTTT. Translated: CASSQVPREGPDTQYF.